This T cell receptor beta chain was documented in a study of T-cell reconstitution after alpha-beta-depleted transplantation in children. This clonotype showed up just a few times. The CDR3 covers 18 residues. The trim removed 3 bases at V and 4 bases at J, leaving 9 bases unmatched. The authors prepared the TCRbeta library with unique molecular identifiers. MiXCR, run by TCRdb on the PCR reads, gives a single entry per CDR3 protein. There are about 600,000 distinct CDR3 sequences in the sample; roughly a tenth occur only once, and roughly 4% lies in the top ten. This chain links TRBV12-3 or TRBV12-4 with TRBJ2-3, with 14 nucleotides matching TRBD2. This sequence originates from a human donor who donated a stem cell graft to a child with acute myeloid leukemia. Sample: PBMCs from the stem cell graft donor, taken from the stem cell graft. CDR3: CASSFGLAGGIIADTQYF. The CDR3 DNA follows: TGTGCCAGCAGTTTCGGACTAGCGGGAGGTATTATCGCAGATACGCAGTATTTT.